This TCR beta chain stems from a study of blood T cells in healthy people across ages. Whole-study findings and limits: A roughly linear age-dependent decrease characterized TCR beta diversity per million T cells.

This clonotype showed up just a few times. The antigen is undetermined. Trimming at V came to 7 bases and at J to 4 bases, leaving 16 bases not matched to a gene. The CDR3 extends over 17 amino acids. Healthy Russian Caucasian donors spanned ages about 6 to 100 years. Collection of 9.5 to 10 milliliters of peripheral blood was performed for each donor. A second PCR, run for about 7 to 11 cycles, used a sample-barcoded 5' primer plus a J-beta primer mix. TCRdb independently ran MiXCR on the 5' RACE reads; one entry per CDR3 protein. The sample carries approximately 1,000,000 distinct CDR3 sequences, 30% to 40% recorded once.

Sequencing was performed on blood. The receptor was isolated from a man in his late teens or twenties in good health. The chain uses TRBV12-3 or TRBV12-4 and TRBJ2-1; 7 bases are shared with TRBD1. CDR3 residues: CASTSTQGPYAYNEQFF. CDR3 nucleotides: TGTGCCAGCACCTCCACACAGGGGCCGTACGCATACAATGAGCAGTTCTTC.